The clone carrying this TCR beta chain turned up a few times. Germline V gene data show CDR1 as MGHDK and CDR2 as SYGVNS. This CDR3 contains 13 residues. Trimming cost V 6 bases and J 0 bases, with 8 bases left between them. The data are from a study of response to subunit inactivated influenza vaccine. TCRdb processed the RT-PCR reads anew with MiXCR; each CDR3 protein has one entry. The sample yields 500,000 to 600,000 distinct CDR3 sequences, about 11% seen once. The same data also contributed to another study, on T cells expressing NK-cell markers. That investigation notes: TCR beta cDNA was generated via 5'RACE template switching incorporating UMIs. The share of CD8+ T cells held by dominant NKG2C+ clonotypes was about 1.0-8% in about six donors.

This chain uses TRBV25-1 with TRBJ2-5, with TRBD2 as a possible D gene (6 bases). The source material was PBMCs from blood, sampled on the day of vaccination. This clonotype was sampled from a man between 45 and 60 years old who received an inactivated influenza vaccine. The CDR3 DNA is TGTGCCAGCAGCGAGCGGGACCAAGAGACCCAGTACTTC. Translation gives CASSERDQETQYF.